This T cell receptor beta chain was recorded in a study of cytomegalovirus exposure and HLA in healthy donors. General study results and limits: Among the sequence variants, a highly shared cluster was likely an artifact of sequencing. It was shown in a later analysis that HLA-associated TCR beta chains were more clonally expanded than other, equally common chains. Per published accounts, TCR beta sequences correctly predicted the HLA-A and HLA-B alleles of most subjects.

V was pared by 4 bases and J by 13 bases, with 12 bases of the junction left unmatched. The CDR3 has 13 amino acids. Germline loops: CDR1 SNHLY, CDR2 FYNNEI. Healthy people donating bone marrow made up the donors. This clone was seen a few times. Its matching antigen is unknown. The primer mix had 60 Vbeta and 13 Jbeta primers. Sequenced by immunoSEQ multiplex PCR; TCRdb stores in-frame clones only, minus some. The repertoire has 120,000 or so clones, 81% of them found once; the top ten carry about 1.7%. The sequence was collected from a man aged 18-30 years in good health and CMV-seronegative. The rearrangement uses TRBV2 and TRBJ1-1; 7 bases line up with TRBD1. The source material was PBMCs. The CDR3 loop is CASSGQGLGGVFF. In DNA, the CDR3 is TGTGCCAGCAGTGGACAGGGCCTCGGCGGGGTTTTCTTT.